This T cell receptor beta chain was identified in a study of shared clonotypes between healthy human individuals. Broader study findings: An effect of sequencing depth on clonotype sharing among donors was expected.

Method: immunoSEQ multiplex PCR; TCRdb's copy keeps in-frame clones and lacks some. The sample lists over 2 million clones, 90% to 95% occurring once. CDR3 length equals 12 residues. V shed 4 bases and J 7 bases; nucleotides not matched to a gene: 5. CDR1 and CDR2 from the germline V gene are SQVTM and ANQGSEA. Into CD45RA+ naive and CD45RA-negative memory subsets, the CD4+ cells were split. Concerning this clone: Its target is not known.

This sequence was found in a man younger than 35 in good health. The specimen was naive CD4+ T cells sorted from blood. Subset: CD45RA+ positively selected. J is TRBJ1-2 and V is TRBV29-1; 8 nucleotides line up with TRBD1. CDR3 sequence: CSVGSGGAGYTF. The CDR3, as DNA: TGCAGCGTTGGTTCAGGGGGCGCTGGCTACACCTTC.